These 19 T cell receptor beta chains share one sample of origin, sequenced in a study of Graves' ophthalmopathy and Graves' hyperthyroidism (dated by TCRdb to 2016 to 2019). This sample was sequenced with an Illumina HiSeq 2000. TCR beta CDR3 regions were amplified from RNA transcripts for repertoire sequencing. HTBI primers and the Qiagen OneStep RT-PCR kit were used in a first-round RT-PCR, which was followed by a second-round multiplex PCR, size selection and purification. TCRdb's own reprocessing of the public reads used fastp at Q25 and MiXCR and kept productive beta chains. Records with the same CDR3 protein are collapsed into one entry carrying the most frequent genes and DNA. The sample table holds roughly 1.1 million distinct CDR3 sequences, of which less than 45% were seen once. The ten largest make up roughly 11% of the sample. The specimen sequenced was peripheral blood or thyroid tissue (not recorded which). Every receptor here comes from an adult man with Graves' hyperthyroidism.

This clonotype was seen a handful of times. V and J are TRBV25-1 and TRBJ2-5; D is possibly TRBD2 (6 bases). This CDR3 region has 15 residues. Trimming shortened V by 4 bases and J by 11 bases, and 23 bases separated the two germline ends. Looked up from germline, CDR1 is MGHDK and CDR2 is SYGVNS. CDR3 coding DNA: TGTGCCAGCAGTGGCGGAGGGGTGGGTTTCCATGAGCAGTACTTC. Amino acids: CASSGGGVGFHEQYF. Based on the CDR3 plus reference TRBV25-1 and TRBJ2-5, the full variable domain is EADIYQTPRYLVIGTGKKITLECSQTMGHDKMYWYQQDPGMELHLIHYSYGVNSTEKGDLSSESTVSRIRTEHFPLTLESARPSHTSQYLCASSGGGVGFHEQYFGPGTRLLVL.

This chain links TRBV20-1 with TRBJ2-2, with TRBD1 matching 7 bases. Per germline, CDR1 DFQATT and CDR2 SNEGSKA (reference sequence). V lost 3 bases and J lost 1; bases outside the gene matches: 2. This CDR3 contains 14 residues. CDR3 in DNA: TGCAGTGCTAGTGCAGGGGGGAACACCGGGGAGCTGTTTTTT. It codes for CSASAGGNTGELFF.

The chain's CDR3 is CATSRGDSETGANVLTF. The DNA for the CDR3 is TGTGCCACCAGCAGAGGGGACAGTGAGACCGGGGCCAACGTCCTGACTTTC. The chain employs TRBV15 and TRBJ2-6; 7 positions agree with TRBD1. V lost 1 base to trimming and J lost 4 bases; unmatched junction nucleotides: 7. This CDR3 is 17 amino acids long. Germline V gives CDR1 LNHNV, CDR2 YYDKDF (reference sequence).

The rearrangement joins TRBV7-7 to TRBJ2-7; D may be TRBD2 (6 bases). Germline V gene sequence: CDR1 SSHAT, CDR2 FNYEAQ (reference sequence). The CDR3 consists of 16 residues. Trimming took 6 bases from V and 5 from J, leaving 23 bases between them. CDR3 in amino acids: CASSYSRGLTSNEQYF. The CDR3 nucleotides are TGTGCCAGCAGTTACTCTCGGGGGTTAACATCAAACGAGCAGTACTTC.

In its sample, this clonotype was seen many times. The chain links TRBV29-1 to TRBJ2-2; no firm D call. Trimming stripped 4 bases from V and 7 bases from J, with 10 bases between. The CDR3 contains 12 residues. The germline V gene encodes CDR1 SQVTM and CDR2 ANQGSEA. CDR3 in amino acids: CSVVGLIGELFF. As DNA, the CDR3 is TGCAGCGTTGTTGGGTTAATCGGGGAGCTGTTTTTT.

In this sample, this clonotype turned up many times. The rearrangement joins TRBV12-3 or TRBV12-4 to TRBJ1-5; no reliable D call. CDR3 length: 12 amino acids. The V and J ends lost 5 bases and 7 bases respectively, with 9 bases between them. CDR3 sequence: CASSLPPQPQHF. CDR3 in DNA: TGTGCCAGCAGTCTCCCCCCCCAGCCCCAGCATTTT.

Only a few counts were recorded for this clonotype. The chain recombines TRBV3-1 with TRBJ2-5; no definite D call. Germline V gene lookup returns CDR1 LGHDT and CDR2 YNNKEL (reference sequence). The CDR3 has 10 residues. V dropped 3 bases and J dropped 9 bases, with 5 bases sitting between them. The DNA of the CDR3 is TGTGCCAGCAGCCAGGGGTCCCAGTACTTC. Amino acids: CASSQGSQYF.

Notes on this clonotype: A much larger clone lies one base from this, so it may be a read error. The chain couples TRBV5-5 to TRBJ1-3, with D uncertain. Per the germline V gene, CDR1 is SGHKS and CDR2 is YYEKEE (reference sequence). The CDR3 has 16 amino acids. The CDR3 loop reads CASSLVGRRSGNAIYF. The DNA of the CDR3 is TGTGCCAGCAGCTTGGTCGGACGGCGATCTGGAAACGCCATATATTTT.

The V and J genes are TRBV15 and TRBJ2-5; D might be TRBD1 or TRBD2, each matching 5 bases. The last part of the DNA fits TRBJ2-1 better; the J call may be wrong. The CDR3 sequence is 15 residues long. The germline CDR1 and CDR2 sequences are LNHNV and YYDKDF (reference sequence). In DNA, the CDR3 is TGTGCCACCAGCAGAGTAGGGGACGACTACAATGAGCAGTTCTTC. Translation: CATSRVGDDYNEQFF.

The CDR3 here is CASSLTTGQGNQPQHF. The CDR3 DNA reads TGCGCCAGCAGCTTGACGACGGGACAGGGGAATCAGCCCCAGCATTTT. The chain combines TRBV5-1 with TRBJ1-5; TRBD1 aligns across 10 bases. The J segment lost 4 bases and the V segment lost 1 base, leaving 5 bases of the junction unmatched. The CDR3 loop spans 16 amino acids. Germline CDR1 is SGHRS and CDR2 is YFSETQ.

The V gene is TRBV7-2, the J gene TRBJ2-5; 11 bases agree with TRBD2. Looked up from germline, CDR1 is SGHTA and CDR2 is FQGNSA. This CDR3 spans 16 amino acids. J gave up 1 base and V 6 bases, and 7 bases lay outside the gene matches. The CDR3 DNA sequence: TGTGCCAGCAGTTTTGTTAGCGGGAGGGTCCAAGAGACCCAGTACTTC. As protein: CASSFVSGRVQETQYF. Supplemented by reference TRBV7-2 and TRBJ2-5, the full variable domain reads GAGVSQSPSNKVTEKGKDVELRCDPISGHTALYWYRQSLGQGLEFLIYFQGNSAPDKSGLPSDRFSAERTGGSVSTLTIQRTQQEDSAVYLCASSFVSGRVQETQYFGPGTRLLVL.

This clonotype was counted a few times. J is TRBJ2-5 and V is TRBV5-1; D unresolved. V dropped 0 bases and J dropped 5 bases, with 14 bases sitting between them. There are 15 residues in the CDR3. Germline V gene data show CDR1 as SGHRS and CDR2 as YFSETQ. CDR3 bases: TGCGCCAGCAGCTTGGGCAGCGCGTCCGGGGAGACCCAGTACTTC. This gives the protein CASSLGSASGETQYF.

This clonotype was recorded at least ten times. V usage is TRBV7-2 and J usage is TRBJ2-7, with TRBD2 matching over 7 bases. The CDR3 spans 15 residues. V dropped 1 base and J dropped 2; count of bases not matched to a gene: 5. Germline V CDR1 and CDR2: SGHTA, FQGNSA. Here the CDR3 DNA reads TGTGCCAGCAGCTTAGTTGAGGGAGGGGCCTACGAGCAGTACTTC. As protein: CASSLVEGGAYEQYF.

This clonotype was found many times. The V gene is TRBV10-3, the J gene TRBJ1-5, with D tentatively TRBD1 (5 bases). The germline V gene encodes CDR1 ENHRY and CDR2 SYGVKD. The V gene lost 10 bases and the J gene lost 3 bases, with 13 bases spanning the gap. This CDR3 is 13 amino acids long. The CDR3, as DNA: TGTGCCACCGTGGACACAACCAATCAGCCCCAGCATTTT. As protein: CATVDTTNQPQHF.

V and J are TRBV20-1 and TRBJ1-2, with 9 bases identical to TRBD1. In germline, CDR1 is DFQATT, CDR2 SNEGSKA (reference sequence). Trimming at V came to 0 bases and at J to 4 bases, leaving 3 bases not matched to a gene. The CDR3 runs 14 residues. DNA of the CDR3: TGCAGTGCTAGAGACCCGACAGGGGGCTATGGCTACACCTTC. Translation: CSARDPTGGYGYTF.

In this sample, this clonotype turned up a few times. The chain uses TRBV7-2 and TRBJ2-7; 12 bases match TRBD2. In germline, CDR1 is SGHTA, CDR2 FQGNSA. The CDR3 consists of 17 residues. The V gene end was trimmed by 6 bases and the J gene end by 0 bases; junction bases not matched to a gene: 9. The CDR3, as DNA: TGTGCCAGCAGTAAGGCTAGCGGGAGGGCCTCCTCCTACGAGCAGTACTTC. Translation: CASSKASGRASSYEQYF.

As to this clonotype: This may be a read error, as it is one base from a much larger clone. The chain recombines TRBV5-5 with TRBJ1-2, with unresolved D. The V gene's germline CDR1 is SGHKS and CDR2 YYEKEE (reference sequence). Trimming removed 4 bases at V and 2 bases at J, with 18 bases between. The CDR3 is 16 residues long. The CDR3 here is CASSRRPLSRNYGYTF. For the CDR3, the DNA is TGTGCCAGCAGCCGCAGACCCCTCTCTAGGAACTATGGCTACACCTTC.

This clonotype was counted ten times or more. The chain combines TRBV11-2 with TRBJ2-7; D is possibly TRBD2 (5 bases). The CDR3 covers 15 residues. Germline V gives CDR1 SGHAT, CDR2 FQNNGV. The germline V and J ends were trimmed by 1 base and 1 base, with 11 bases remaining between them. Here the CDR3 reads CASSLVLAKSYEQYF. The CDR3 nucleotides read TGTGCCAGCAGCTTAGTTTTAGCGAAATCCTACGAGCAGTACTTC.

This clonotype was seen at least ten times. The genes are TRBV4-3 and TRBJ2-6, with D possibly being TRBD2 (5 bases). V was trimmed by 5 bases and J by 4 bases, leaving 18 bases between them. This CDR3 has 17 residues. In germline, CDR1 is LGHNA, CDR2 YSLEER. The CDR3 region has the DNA TGCGCCAGCAGCGAGGGTACTCCCATCGGAGGGGCCAACGTCCTGACTTTC. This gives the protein CASSEGTPIGGANVLTF.